Each of the 28 T cell receptor beta chains below was sequenced from the same sample in a study of T cell responses to AZD1222 COVID-19 vaccine. Using immunoSEQ multiplex PCR, the repertoire was profiled, and TCRdb retains in-frame clones only, with some absent. Of 100,000 to 150,000 clones in the sample, about 89% were seen once. Sequencing was performed on peripheral blood, taken on day 0 of AZD1222 vaccination. The receptors stem from an adult in good health.

The genes are TRBV28 and TRBJ2-5; D perhaps matches TRBD2 (7 bases). Germline V gene data show CDR1 as MDHEN and CDR2 as SYDVKM. The CDR3 has 13 amino acids. Deletions cut 11 bases from V and 6 bases from J, with 19 bases between. CDR3 sequence (DNA): TGTGCCGCGGGGGCGGTAAATCCGAAGACCCAGTACTTC. Translated: CAAGAVNPKTQYF.

The chain links TRBV7-3 to TRBJ2-6, with 8 bases lining up with TRBD1. CDR1 and CDR2 (germline): SGHTA, FQGTGA. Trimming took 5 bases from V and 3 from J; bases not matched to a gene: 6. The CDR3 totals 16 residues. The CDR3 nucleotides read TGTGCCAGCAGCACTCAGGGGGCAGGTGGGGCCAACGTCCTGACTTTC. The encoded protein is CASSTQGAGGANVLTF.

This chain uses TRBV9 with TRBJ2-1, with TRBD2 as a possible D gene (6 bases). The germline gives CDR1 SGDLS, CDR2 YYNGEE. Trimming removed 0 bases at V and 0 bases at J, with 7 bases between. The length of the CDR3 is 15 residues. The CDR3 sequence is CASSVGGNSYNEQFF. The CDR3 region has the DNA TGTGCCAGCAGCGTAGGCGGGAACTCCTACAATGAGCAGTTCTTC.

V gene TRBV7-9 combines with J gene TRBJ1-1; 7 bases agree with TRBD1. CDR1 and CDR2 from the germline V gene are SEHNR and FQNEAQ (reference sequence). The junction had 5 bases not matched to a gene; V was cut back by 4 bases and J by 6 bases. This CDR3 has 13 residues. CDR3 sequence (DNA): TGTGCCAGCAGCTCGACAGGGTACGCTGAAGCTTTCTTT. This gives the protein CASSSTGYAEAFF.

The rearrangement links TRBV5-4 to TRBJ2-2; no definite D call. The V end was cut by 4 bases, the J end by 6 bases, with 16 bases between. This CDR3 spans 15 amino acids. The V gene's germline CDR1 is SGHNT and CDR2 YYREEE (reference sequence). The CDR3 nucleotides read TGTGCCAGCAGCCCCGCCTCCGGCCGGTCCGGGGAGCTGTTTTTT. This codes for CASSPASGRSGELFF.

J is TRBJ2-2 and V is TRBV19, with TRBD2 matching 7 bases. Unmatched junction bases numbered 4, after V lost 7 bases and J lost 2 bases. The CDR3 sequence is 14 residues long. CDR1 is LNHDA and CDR2 is SQIVND in the germline V gene (reference sequence). This CDR3 is CASKSGANTGELFF. DNA of the CDR3: TGTGCCAGTAAGAGCGGGGCTAACACCGGGGAGCTGTTTTTT.

The chain is built from TRBV6-2 or TRBV6-3 and TRBJ1-1, with 10 bases fitting TRBD1. CDR1 and CDR2 from the germline V gene are MNHEY and SVGEGT. CDR3 size: 16 residues. J was trimmed by 0 bases and V by 6 bases; bases with no gene match: 7. CDR3 amino acids: CASSDQGQGLNTEAFF. For the CDR3, the DNA is TGTGCCAGCAGCGACCAGGGACAGGGGCTGAACACTGAAGCTTTCTTT.

The chain couples TRBV6-2 or TRBV6-3 to TRBJ2-1, with a tentative D call TRBD2 (6 bases). Per the germline V gene, CDR1 is MNHEY and CDR2 is SVGEGT. Trimming took 4 bases from V and 5 from J, leaving 21 bases between them. The CDR3 sequence is 17 residues long. CDR3 loop: CASSSSLGTFPHNEQFF. The DNA for the CDR3 is TGTGCCAGCAGTTCCTCCCTCGGGACTTTCCCTCACAATGAGCAGTTCTTC.

The chain carries TRBV7-2 and TRBJ1-2; D is unresolved. Germline V CDR1 and CDR2: SGHTA, FQGNSA. This CDR3 has 16 amino acids. V lost 5 bases and J lost 4, with 20 bases in between. DNA for the CDR3: TGTGCCAGCAGCCCAGATCCTACGACGTTGCCCTATGGCTACACCTTC. Protein sequence: CASSPDPTTLPYGYTF.

This chain connects TRBV5-1 to TRBJ1-6; maybe TRBD1 (5 bases). The CDR3 loop spans 16 amino acids. CDR1 and CDR2 from the germline V gene are SGHRS and YFSETQ. The V end lost 4 bases, the J end lost 9 bases, and 20 bases lay between the germline ends. CDR3 DNA: TGCGCCAGCAGCCCAACCGGGACGGTCCGAGGTTCACCCCTCCACTTT. Translated: CASSPTGTVRGSPLHF.

This clone has more than one count but fewer than ten. The V call is TRBV30, the J call TRBJ2-2; D remains ambiguous. Deletions cut 4 bases from V and 7 bases from J, with 13 bases between. CDR3 length equals 13 residues. Germline CDR1 and CDR2: GTSNPN and SVGIG (reference sequence). The CDR3 loop reads CAWKYFSDGELFF. CDR3 nucleotides: TGTGCCTGGAAATACTTTTCGGACGGGGAGCTGTTTTTT.

The chain uses TRBV28 and TRBJ1-3; 8 bases are a match to TRBD1. CDR3 length equals 13 residues. Germline V lookup: CDR1 MDHEN, CDR2 SYDVKM. Unmatched junction bases numbered 2, after V lost 3 bases and J lost 7 bases. CDR3 nucleotides: TGTGCCAGCAGTTTGGCAGGGGGCAACACCATATATTTT. This translates into CASSLAGGNTIYF.

The chain carries TRBV27 and TRBJ1-1; D gene uncertain. The CDR3 is 15 amino acids. Germline V gene lookup returns CDR1 MNHEY and CDR2 SMNVEV (reference sequence). The germline V and J ends were trimmed by 6 bases and 0 bases, with 14 bases remaining between them. CDR3: CASSLRLGMNTEAFF. In DNA, the CDR3 is TGTGCCAGCAGCCTCAGGTTGGGGATGAACACTGAAGCTTTCTTT.

The chain combines TRBV9 with TRBJ2-3, with D uncertain. This CDR3 has 15 amino acids. The V gene lost 3 bases and the J gene lost 0 bases, with 11 bases spanning the gap. Per germline, CDR1 SGDLS and CDR2 YYNGEE. The CDR3 DNA reads as TGTGCCAGCAGCGAGGATGGGCTTAGCACAGATACGCAGTATTTT. Translating gives CASSEDGLSTDTQYF.

The rearrangement links TRBV28 to TRBJ1-3; 7 bases agree with TRBD1. The J segment lost 4 bases and the V segment lost 6 bases, leaving 9 bases of the junction unmatched. The CDR3 length is 15 residues. Germline CDR1 and CDR2: MDHEN and SYDVKM. The DNA for the CDR3 is TGTGCCAGCAGATTCATAGACAGGGACGGAAACACCATATATTTT. This translates into CASRFIDRDGNTIYF.

CDR3 coding DNA: TGTGCCAGCAGCTCGATCCGCATGGGTTTGACTGAAGCTTTCTTT. Encoded protein: CASSSIRMGLTEAFF. The chain links TRBV7-2 to TRBJ1-1; D unresolved. The CDR3 consists of 15 residues. The germline V and J ends were trimmed by 4 bases and 5 bases, with 17 bases remaining between them. Germline-derived CDR1 and CDR2 are SGHTA and FQGNSA.

This clone was counted only a few times. The chain has TRBV5-4 and TRBJ2-1; tentative D call: TRBD2 (6 bases). Germline V gene sequence: CDR1 SGHNT, CDR2 YYREEE (reference sequence). Trimming cost V 4 bases and J 15 bases, with 20 bases left between them. There are 13 residues in the CDR3. CDR3: CASSPPTRAVWFF. The CDR3 DNA follows: TGTGCCAGCAGCCCCCCGACTAGAGCGGTTTGGTTCTTC.

DNA of the CDR3: TGTGCCAGCAGCTGGGGACAGGGAGGCACCGGGGAGCTGTTTTTT. Its protein is CASSWGQGGTGELFF. The rearrangement links TRBV7-3 to TRBJ2-2; TRBD1 agrees at 9 bases. In germline, CDR1 is SGHTA, CDR2 FQGTGA. Unmatched junction bases numbered 4, after V lost 4 bases and J lost 4 bases. The CDR3 runs to 15 residues.

This rearrangement joins TRBV5-4 to TRBJ2-5; 9 bases fit TRBD2. Germline values: CDR1 SGHNT, CDR2 YYREEE (reference sequence). CDR3 size: 17 residues. With V trimmed by 4 bases and J by 0 bases, 10 bases remained unmatched. The CDR3 sequence: CASSPHRAGGYQETQYF. The CDR3 coding sequence is TGTGCCAGCAGCCCCCATAGAGCGGGGGGCTACCAAGAGACCCAGTACTTC.

This sequence joins TRBV3-1 (or the pseudogene TRBV3-2) and TRBJ1-2; 9 nucleotides agree with TRBD1. After removal of 6 bases from V and 6 bases from J, the junction contained 5 bases not matched to a gene. Germline V lookup: CDR1 LGHDT, CDR2 YNNKEL (reference sequence). The CDR3 contains 13 residues. The CDR3 loop is CASRDRGGHGYTF. CDR3 in DNA: TGTGCCAGCAGAGACAGGGGGGGGCATGGCTACACCTTC.

This clone was picked up one time. The chain joins TRBV18 to TRBJ2-3; no clear D gene. The CDR3 has 16 residues. Germline V lookup: CDR1 KGHSH, CDR2 LQKENI. V gave up 6 bases and J gave up 2 bases, with 18 bases separating them. DNA for the CDR3: TGTGCCAGCTCCACCTTGGGTCCGTCACCCACAGATACGCAGTATTTT. Its translation is CASSTLGPSPTDTQYF.

The genes are TRBV10-2 and TRBJ2-1, with D perhaps matching TRBD2 (6 bases). This CDR3 contains 13 residues. Per germline, CDR1 WSHSY and CDR2 SAAADI. The V gene lost 10 bases and the J gene lost 2 bases, with 12 bases spanning the gap. CDR3 loop: CATGGGAYNEQFF. CDR3 DNA sequence: TGCGCCACCGGCGGCGGGGCCTACAATGAGCAGTTCTTC.

Comments on this clone: Other DNA sequences in this sample translate to the same CDR3. The V and J genes are TRBV9 and TRBJ2-3, with D unclear. The ends were cut back, 0 bases at V and 0 bases at J, with 8 bases in the middle. The CDR3 totals 15 residues. The germline V gene encodes CDR1 SGDLS and CDR2 YYNGEE. Here the CDR3 reads CASSVVGSSTDTQYF. The DNA of the CDR3 is TGTGCCAGCAGCGTAGTTGGCTCTAGCACAGATACGCAGTATTTT.

The chain links TRBV28 to TRBJ1-5; no clear D gene. The CDR3 is 13 residues long. Germline V gene data show CDR1 as MDHEN and CDR2 as SYDVKM. The ends were cut back, 7 bases at V and 4 bases at J, with 11 bases in the middle. CDR3 amino acids: CASNQALNQPQHF. The CDR3 DNA reads TGTGCCAGCAACCAAGCCCTTAATCAGCCCCAGCATTTT. The entire variable domain, with the rest obtained from reference TRBV28 and TRBJ1-5, is as follows: DVKVTQSSRYLVKRTGEKVFLECVQDMDHENMFWYRQDPGLGLRLIYFSYDVKMKEKGDIPEGYSVSREKKERFSLILESASTNQTSMYLCASNQALNQPQHFGDGTRLSIL.

The chain links TRBV6-5 to TRBJ1-5; weak D call: TRBD1 (5 bases). Germline V gene data show CDR1 as MNHEY and CDR2 as SVGAGI. The V end was cut by 6 bases, the J end by 5 bases, with 17 bases between. The CDR3 sequence is 15 residues long. The CDR3 DNA is TGTGCCAGCAGCCAGTACAGGCCGGGGGATCAGCCCCAGCATTTT. Translating gives CASSQYRPGDQPQHF.

This chain connects TRBV11-3 to TRBJ2-2; no firm D call. In germline, CDR1 is SGHNT, CDR2 YENEEA. Trimming shortened V by 0 bases and J by 3 bases, and 5 bases separated the two germline ends. The CDR3 length is 14 residues. The CDR3 region has the DNA TGTGCCAGCAGCTTAGATCTGGACACCGGGGAGCTGTTTTTT. Its protein product is CASSLDLDTGELFF.

The chain links TRBV10-3 to TRBJ2-1; 7 bases align to TRBD1. The ends lost 5 bases at V and 0 bases at J; junction bases unmatched: 4. The CDR3 is 15 amino acids. Germline CDR1 reads ENHRY; CDR2 reads SYGVKD. CDR3 DNA sequence: TGTGCCATCAGTTCCGGACAGGACTCCTACAATGAGCAGTTCTTC. Its translation is CAISSGQDSYNEQFF.

The gene calls are TRBV7-9 and TRBJ2-2; D unresolved. The CDR3 length is 15 residues. V was cut by 5 bases and J by 2 bases, with 12 bases left in between. Germline CDR1 SEHNR, CDR2 FQNEAQ (reference sequence). CDR3 sequence: CASSASLSNTGELFF. The CDR3 DNA is TGTGCCAGCAGCGCGAGTCTCTCTAACACCGGGGAGCTGTTTTTT.